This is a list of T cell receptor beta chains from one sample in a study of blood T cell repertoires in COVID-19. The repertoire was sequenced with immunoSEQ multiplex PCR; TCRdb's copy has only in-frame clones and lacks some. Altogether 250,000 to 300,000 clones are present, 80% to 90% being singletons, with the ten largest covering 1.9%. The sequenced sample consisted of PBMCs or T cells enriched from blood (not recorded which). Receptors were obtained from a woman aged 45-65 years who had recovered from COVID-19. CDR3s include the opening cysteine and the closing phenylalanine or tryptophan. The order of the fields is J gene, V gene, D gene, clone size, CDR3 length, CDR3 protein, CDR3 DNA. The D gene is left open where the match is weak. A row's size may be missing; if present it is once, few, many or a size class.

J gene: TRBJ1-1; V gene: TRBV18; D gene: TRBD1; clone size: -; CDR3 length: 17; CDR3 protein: CASSPRSGTGGFTEAFF; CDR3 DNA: TGTGCCAGCTCACCACGCTCGGGGACAGGGGGGTTTACTGAAGCTTTCTTT
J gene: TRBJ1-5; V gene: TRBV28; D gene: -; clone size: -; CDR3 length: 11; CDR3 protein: CASSPGRPQHF; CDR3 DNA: TGTGCCAGCAGCCCGGGGAGACCCCAGCATTTT
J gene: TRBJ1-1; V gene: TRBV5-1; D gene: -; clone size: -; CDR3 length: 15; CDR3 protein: CASSLERGVNTEAFF; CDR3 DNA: TGCGCCAGCAGCTTGGAAAGGGGTGTGAACACTGAAGCTTTCTTT
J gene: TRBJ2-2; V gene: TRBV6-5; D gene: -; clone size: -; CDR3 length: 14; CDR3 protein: CASSARGGTGELFF; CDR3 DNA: TGTGCCAGCAGCGCCCGGGGAGGCACCGGGGAGCTGTTTTTT
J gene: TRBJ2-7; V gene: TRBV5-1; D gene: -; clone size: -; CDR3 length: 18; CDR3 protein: CASSSQGSGPLSSYEQYF; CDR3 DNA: TGCGCCAGCAGCTCACAGGGCTCAGGGCCTTTAAGCTCCTACGAGCAGTACTTC
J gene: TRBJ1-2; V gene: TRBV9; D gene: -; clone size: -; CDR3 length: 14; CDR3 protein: CASSVEQGFNGYTF; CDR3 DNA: TGTGCCAGCAGCGTGGAACAGGGTTTTAATGGCTACACCTTC
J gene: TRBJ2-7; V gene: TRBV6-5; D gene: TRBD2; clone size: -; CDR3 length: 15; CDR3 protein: CASRSLAGGLYEQYF; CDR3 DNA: TGTGCCAGCAGATCACTAGCGGGAGGACTCTACGAGCAGTACTTC
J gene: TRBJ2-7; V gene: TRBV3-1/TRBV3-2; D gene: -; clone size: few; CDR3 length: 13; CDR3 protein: CASSQEGLDEQYF; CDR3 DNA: TGTGCCAGCAGCCAAGAGGGGCTGGACGAGCAGTACTTC
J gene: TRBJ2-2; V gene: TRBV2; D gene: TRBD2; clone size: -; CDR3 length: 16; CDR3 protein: CASTIEAGGPTGELFF; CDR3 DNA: TGTGCCAGCACCATAGAGGCGGGAGGGCCAACCGGGGAGCTGTTTTTT
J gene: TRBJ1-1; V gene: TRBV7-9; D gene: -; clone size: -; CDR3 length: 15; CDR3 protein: CASSSRGGVGTEAFF; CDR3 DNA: TGTGCCAGCAGCTCCCGGGGGGGAGTGGGCACTGAAGCTTTCTTT
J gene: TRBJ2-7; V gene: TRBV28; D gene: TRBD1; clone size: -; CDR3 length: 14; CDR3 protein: CASSLRQGLYEQYF; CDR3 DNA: TGTGCCAGCAGTTTACGACAGGGCCTCTACGAGCAGTACTTC
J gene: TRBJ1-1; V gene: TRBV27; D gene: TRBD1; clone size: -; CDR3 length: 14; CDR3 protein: CASSRDSEDAEAFF; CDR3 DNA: TGTGCCAGCAGCAGGGACAGCGAGGATGCTGAAGCTTTCTTT
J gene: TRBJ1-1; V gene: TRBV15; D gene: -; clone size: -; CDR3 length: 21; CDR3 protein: CATSRPKGDGSKGKLNTEAFF; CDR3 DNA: TGTGCCACCTCTCGCCCGAAGGGGGACGGAAGTAAAGGGAAATTGAACACTGAAGCTTTCTTT
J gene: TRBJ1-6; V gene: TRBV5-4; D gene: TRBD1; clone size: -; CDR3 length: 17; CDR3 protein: CASSITTGADSNSPLHF; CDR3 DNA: TGTGCCAGCAGCATAACGACAGGGGCGGATTCAAATTCACCCCTCCACTTT
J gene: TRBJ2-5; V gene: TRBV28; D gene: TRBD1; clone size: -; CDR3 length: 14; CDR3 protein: CASRDRGRRETQYF; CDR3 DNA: TGTGCCAGCCGGGACAGGGGGCGCAGGGAGACCCAGTACTTC
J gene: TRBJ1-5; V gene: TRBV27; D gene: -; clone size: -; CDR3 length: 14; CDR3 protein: CASSLVSSGRPQHF; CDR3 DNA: TGTGCCAGCAGTTTGGTTTCCTCAGGAAGGCCCCAGCATTTT
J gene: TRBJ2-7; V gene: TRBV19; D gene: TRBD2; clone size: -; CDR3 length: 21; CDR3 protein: CASSRLAGVLSSTPNPYEQYF; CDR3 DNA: TGTGCCAGTAGTAGACTAGCGGGAGTATTATCCTCAACCCCAAACCCCTACGAGCAGTACTTC
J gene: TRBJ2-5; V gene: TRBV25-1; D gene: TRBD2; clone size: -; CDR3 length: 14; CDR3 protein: CASSEFASGTTQYF; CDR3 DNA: TGTGCCAGCAGTGAATTTGCTAGCGGGACAACCCAGTACTTC
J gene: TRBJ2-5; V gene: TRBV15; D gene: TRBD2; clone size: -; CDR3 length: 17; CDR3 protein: CATSRVELAGVQETQYF; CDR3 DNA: TGTGCCACCAGCAGAGTTGAACTAGCGGGGGTCCAAGAGACCCAGTACTTC
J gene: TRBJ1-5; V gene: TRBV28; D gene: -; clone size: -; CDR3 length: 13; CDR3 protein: CASSFQGNQPQHF; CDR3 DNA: TGTGCCAGCAGTTTCCAGGGAAATCAGCCCCAGCATTTT
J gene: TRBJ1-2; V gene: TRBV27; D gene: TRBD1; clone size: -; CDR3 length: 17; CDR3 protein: CASSSINGQGRSYGYTF; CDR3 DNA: TGTGCCAGCAGTTCGATAAATGGACAGGGCCGAAGCTATGGCTACACCTTC
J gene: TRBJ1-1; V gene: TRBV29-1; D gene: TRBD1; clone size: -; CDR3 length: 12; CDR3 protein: CSVGGQGTRAFF; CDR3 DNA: TGCAGCGTTGGGGGACAGGGGACGAGAGCTTTCTTT
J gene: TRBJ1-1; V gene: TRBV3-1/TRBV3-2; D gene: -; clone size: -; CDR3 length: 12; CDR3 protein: CASSLAGGEAFF; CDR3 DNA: TGTGCCAGCAGCCTCGCAGGCGGGGAAGCTTTCTTT
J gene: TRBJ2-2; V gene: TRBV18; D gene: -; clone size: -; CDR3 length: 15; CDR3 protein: CASSPGLANTGELFF; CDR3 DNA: TGTGCCAGCTCACCGGGACTCGCGAACACCGGGGAGCTGTTTTTT
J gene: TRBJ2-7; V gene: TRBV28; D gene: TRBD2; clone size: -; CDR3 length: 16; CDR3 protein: CASCWGSLAGEYEQYF; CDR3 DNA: TGTGCCAGCTGTTGGGGGTCACTAGCGGGAGAATACGAGCAGTACTTC
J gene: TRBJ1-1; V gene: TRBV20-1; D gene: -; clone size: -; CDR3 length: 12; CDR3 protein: CSASHRADSAFF; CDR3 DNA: TGCAGTGCTAGTCACAGGGCCGATTCAGCTTTCTTT
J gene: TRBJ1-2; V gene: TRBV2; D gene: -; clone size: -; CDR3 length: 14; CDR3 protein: CASSAALEKAGYTF; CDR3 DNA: TGTGCCAGCAGTGCCGCCCTGGAGAAGGCTGGCTACACCTTC
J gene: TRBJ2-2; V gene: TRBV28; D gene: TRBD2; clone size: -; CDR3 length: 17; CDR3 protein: CASISSGRHPGGGELFF; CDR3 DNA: TGTGCCAGCATTAGTAGCGGGAGGCATCCTGGGGGCGGGGAGCTGTTTTTT
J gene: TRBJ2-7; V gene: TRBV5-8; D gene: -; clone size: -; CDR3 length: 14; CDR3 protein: CASKPGLPSYEQYF; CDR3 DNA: TGTGCCAGCAAGCCGGGACTGCCATCCTACGAGCAGTACTTC
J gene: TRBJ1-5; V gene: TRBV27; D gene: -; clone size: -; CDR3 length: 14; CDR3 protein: CASSFQGSNQPQHF; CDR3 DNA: TGTGCCAGCAGTTTCCAGGGGAGCAATCAGCCCCAGCATTTT
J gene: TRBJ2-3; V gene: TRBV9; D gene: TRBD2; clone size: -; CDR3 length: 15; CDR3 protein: CASSTSGSPLDTQYF; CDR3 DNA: TGTGCCAGCAGCACTAGCGGGAGTCCCCTAGATACGCAGTATTTT
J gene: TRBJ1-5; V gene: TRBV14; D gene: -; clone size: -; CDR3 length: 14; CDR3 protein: CASSQRRDNQPQHF; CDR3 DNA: TGTGCCAGCAGCCAGCGCAGGGACAATCAGCCCCAGCATTTT
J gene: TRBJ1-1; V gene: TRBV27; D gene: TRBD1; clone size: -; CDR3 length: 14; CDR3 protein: CASSFRTGNSHAFF; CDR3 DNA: TGTGCCAGCAGTTTCAGGACAGGGAATTCCCACGCTTTCTTT
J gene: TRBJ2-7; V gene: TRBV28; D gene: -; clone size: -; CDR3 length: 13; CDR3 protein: CASSSLGRYEQYF; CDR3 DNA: TGTGCCAGCAGTTCCCTAGGGAGGTACGAGCAGTACTTC
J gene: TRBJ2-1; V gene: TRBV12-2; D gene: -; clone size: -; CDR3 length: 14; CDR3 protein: CAIPGAGVYNEQFF; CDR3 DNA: TGTGCAATCCCGGGGGCGGGAGTCTACAATGAGCAGTTCTTC
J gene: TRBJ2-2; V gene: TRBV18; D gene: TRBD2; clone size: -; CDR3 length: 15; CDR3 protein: CASSPPAGGDGELFF; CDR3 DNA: TGTGCCAGCTCACCACCGGCGGGAGGTGACGGGGAGCTGTTTTTT
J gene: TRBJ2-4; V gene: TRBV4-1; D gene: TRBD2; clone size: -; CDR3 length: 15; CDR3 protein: CASSEELAVKNIQYF; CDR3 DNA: TGCGCCAGCAGCGAGGAACTAGCGGTGAAAAACATTCAGTACTTC
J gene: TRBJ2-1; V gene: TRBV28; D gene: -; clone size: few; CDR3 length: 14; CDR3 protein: CASSKRTNPDEQFF; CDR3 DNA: TGTGCCAGCAGTAAACGGACAAACCCCGATGAGCAGTTCTTC
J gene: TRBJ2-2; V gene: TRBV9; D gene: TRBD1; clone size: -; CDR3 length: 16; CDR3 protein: CASSGTGQGKPGELFF; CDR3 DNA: TGTGCCAGCAGCGGGACGGGACAGGGGAAACCCGGGGAGCTGTTTTTT
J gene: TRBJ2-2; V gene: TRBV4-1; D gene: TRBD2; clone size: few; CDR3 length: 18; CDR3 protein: CASSQAASGRADVGELFF; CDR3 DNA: TGCGCCAGCAGCCAAGCGGCTAGCGGGAGGGCCGACGTCGGGGAGCTGTTTTTT
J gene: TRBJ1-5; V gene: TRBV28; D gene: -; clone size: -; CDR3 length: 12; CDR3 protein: CASRSRNQPQHF; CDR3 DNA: TGTGCCAGCAGGTCGCGAAATCAGCCCCAGCATTTT
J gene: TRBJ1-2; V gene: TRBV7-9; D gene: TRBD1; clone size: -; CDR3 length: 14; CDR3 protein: CASSLADRKTGYTF; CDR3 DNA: TGTGCCAGCAGCTTAGCGGACAGGAAGACAGGCTACACCTTC
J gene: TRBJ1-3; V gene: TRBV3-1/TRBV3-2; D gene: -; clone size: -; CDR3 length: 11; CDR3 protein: CASSLGNTIYF; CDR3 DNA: TGTGCCAGCAGCCTCGGTAACACCATATATTTT
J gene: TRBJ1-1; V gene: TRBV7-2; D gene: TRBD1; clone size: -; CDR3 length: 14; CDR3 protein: CASSFDRGHTEAFF; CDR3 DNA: TGTGCCAGCAGCTTCGACAGGGGGCACACTGAAGCTTTCTTT
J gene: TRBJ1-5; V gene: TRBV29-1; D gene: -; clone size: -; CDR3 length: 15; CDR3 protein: CSVVGTLTVNQPQHF; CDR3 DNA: TGCAGCGTCGTGGGCACTCTGACCGTGAATCAGCCCCAGCATTTT
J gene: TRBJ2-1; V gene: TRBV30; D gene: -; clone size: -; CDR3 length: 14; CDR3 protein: CACQHRLDYNEQFF; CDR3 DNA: TGTGCCTGCCAACATCGACTGGATTACAATGAGCAGTTCTTC